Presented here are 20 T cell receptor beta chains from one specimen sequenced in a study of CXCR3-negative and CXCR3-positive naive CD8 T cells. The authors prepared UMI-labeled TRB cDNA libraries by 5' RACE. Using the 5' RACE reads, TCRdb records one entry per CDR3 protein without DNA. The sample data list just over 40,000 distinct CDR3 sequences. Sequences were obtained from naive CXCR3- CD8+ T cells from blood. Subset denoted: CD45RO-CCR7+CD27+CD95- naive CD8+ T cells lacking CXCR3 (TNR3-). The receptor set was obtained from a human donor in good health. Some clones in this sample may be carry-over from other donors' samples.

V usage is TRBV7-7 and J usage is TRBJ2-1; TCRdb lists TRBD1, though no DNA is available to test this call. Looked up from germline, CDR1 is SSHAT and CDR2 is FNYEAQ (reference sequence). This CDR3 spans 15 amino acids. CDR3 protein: CASTPGTGMDNEQFF.

The CDR3 loop reads CASSLDSGGDNEQFF. The rearrangement joins TRBV5-6 to TRBJ2-1; TCRdb indicates TRBD2, and absent DNA this call remains unverified. The CDR3 is made up of 15 amino acids. CDR1 and CDR2 (germline): SGHDT, YYEEEE.

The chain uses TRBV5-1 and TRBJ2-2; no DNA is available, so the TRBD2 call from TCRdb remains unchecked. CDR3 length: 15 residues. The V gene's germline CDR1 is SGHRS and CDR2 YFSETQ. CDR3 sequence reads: CASSDTSGGTGELFF. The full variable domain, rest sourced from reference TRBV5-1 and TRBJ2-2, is KAGVTQTPRYLIKTRGQQVTLSCSPISGHRSVSWYQQTPGQGLQFLFEYFSETQRNKGNFPGRFSGRQFSNSRSEMNVSTLELGDSALYLCASSDTSGGTGELFFGEGSRLTVL.

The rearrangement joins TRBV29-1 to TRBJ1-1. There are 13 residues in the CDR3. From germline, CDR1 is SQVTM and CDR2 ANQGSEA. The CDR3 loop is CSAIGPSRTEAFF.

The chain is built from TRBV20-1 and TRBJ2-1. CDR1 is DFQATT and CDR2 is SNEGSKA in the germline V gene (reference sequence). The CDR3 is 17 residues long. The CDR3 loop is CSARGFRAGGTYNEQFF.

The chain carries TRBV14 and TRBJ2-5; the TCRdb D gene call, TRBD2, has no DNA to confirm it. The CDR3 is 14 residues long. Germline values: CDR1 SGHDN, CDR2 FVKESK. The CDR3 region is CASSSEGLRETQYF.

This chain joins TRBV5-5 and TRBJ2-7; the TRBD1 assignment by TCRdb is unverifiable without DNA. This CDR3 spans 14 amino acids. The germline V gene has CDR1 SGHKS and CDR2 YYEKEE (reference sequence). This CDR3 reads CASSLPTGFYEQYF.

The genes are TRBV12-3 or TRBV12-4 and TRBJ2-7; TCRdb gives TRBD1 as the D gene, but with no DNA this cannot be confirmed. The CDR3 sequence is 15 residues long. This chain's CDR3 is CASSGAGGPSYEQYF.

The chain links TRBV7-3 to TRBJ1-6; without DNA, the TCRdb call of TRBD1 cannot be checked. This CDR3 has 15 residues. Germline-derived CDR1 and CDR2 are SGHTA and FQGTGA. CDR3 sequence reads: CASSLIFDSSAPLHF.

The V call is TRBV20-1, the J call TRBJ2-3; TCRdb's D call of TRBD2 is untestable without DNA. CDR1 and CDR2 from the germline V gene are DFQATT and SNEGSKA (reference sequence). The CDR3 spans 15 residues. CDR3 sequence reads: CSASPTSGDTDTQYF.

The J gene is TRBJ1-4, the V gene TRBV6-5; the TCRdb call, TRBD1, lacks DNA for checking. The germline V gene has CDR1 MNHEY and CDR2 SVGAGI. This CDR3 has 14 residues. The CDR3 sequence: CASRPGRINEKLFF.

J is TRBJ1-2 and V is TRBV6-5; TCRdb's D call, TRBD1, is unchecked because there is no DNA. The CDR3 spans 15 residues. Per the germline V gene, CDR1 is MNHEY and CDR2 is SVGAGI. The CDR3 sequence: CASSYWTGQNYGYTF.

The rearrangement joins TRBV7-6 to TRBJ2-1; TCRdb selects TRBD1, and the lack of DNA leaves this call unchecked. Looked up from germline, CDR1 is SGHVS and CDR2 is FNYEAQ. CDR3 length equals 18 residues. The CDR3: CASSLDGPGLFSYNEQFF.

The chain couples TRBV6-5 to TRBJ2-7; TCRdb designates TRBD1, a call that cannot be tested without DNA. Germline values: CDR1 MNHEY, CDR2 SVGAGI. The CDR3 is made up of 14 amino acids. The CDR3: CASSITIQGYEQYF.

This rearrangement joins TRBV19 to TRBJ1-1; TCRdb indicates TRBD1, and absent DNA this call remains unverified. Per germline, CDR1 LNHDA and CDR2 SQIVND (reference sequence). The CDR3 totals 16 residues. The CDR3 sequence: CASSSFRTGANTEAFF.

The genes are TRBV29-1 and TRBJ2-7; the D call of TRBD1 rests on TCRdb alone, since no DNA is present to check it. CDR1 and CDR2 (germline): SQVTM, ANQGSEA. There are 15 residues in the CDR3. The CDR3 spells CSVPVRGGHSYEQYF.

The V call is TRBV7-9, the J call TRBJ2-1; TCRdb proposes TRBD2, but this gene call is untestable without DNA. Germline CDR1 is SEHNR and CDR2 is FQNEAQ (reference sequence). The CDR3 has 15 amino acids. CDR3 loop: CASSLASGGNYEQFF.

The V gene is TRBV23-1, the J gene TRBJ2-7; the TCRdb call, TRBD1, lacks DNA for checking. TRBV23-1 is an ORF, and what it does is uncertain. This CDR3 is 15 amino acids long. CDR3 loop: CASSQSGTSSYEQYF.

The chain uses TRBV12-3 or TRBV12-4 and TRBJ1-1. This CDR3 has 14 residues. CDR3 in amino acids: CASSRLVMNTEAFF.

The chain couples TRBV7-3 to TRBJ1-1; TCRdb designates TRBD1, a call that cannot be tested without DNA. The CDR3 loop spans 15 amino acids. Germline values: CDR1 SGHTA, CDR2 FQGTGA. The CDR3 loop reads CASSLNRGLDTEAFF. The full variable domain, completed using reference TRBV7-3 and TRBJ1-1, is GAGVSQTPSNKVTEKGKYVELRCDPISGHTALYWYRQSLGQGPEFLIYFQGTGAADDSGLPNDRFFAVRPEGSVSTLKIQRTERGDSAVYLCASSLNRGLDTEAFFGQGTRLTVV.